These 17 T cell receptor beta chains came from one sample sequenced in a study of blood T cell repertoires in COVID-19 (dated by TCRdb to 2018 to 2020). To prepare the library, the immunoSEQ multiplex PCR assay was applied. This immuneACCESS table, as held by TCRdb, lists in-frame sequences with V and J called but not all clones. Of the missing ones, under half trace to an unresolved V gene in checked studies; the others have no known cause. Recorded for this sample are about 440,000 clones; about 90% of them occurred a single time. About 0.57% of the sample rests with the top ten. Specimen: PBMCs or T cells enriched from blood (not recorded which). These receptors all come from a man aged 18 to 29 who had recovered from COVID-19.

The V gene is TRBV28, the J gene TRBJ2-5, with D perhaps TRBD1 (7 bases). V shed 9 bases and J shed 4 bases, with 12 bases lying between them. This CDR3 has 12 residues. Germline loops: CDR1 MDHEN, CDR2 SYDVKM. The CDR3 protein is CASRQGGETQYF. CDR3 in DNA: TGTGCCAGTAGACAGGGAGGAGAGACCCAGTACTTC.

The rearrangement joins TRBV5-1 to TRBJ1-2; D may be TRBD1 (6 bases). Germline V gene lookup returns CDR1 SGHRS and CDR2 YFSETQ. The CDR3 contains 16 residues. The V end lost 1 base, the J end lost 7 bases, and 20 bases lay between the germline ends. In DNA form, the CDR3 reads TGCGCCAGCAGCTTGAATCCGACAGGCCCGGGGGGTGGCTACACCTTC. Translation gives CASSLNPTGPGGGYTF.

The chain employs TRBV11-2 and TRBJ2-7; D is undetermined. V was trimmed by 8 bases and J by 2 bases, leaving 19 bases between them. The germline V gene has CDR1 SGHAT and CDR2 FQNNGV. This CDR3 is 15 amino acids long. The CDR3 is CASAEVARPAYEQYF. In DNA, the CDR3 is TGTGCCAGCGCTGAGGTGGCCCGACCCGCCTACGAGCAGTACTTC. Together with reference TRBV11-2 and TRBJ2-7, the CDR3 gives the full variable domain: EAGVAQSPRYKIIEKRQSVAFWCNPISGHATLYWYQQILGQGPKLLIQFQNNGVVDDSQLPKDRFSAERLKGVDSTLKIQPAKLEDSAVYLCASAEVARPAYEQYFGPGTRLTVT.

The chain uses TRBV25-1 and TRBJ2-5, with 7 bases lining up with TRBD2. Germline CDR1 reads MGHDK; CDR2 reads SYGVNS. This CDR3 has 15 amino acids. With V trimmed by 3 bases and J by 5 bases, 9 bases remained unmatched. The CDR3 coding sequence is TGTGCCAGCAGTGACCCGGGAGGCCGGTGGGAGACCCAGTACTTC. Translation gives CASSDPGGRWETQYF.

The chain links TRBV7-9 to TRBJ2-2, with a possible D match to TRBD2 (5 bases). Trimming cost V 4 bases and J 4 bases, with 13 bases left between them. The germline gives CDR1 SEHNR, CDR2 FQNEAQ (reference sequence). The CDR3 runs 15 residues. As DNA, the CDR3 is TGTGCCAGCAGCTGGGGTGGAGGCCCCACCGGGGAGCTGTTTTTT. Protein: CASSWGGGPTGELFF.

The rearrangement links TRBV5-1 to TRBJ2-7; tentative D call: TRBD1 (6 bases). V was pared by 4 bases and J by 1 base, with 9 bases between. The CDR3 totals 13 residues. Germline V gene lookup returns CDR1 SGHRS and CDR2 YFSETQ. CDR3 nucleotides: TGCGCCAGCAGCCAGGGACATTCCTACGAGCAGTACTTC. As protein: CASSQGHSYEQYF.

The CDR3: CASSLDGGRRDEQFF. The CDR3, as DNA: TGTGCCAGCAGCTTAGACGGGGGACGTAGGGATGAGCAGTTCTTC. The rearrangement uses TRBV7-8 and TRBJ2-1; tentatively, D is TRBD2 (6 bases). This CDR3 comprises 15 residues. Trimming left V 1 base short and J 8 bases short, with 15 bases between. The germline V gene encodes CDR1 SGHVS and CDR2 FQNEAQ. Full variable domain (missing parts from reference TRBV7-8 and TRBJ2-1): GAGVSQSPRYKVAKRGQDVALRCDPISGHVSLFWYQQALGQGPEFLTYFQNEAQLDKSGLPSDRFFAERPEGSVSTLKIQRTQQEDSAVYLCASSLDGGRRDEQFFGPGTRLTVL.

The gene calls are TRBV28 and TRBJ2-7, with TRBD1 identical over 9 bases. Trimming cost V 6 bases and J 4 bases; bases outside gene matches: 4. The germline V gene has CDR1 MDHEN and CDR2 SYDVKM. This CDR3 has 13 residues. The CDR3 loop reads CASRGTGTYEQYF. CDR3 in DNA: TGTGCCAGCAGGGGGACAGGGACGTACGAGCAGTACTTC.

This chain joins TRBV7-9 and TRBJ2-7; 8 bases match TRBD2. V shed 1 base, J shed 3 bases, and the junction held 5 bases outside the gene matches. The CDR3 runs 15 residues. Germline V CDR1 and CDR2: SEHNR, FQNEAQ (reference sequence). The CDR3 nucleotides are TGTGCCAGCAGCTTAGTGAGCGGGGGTGTCTACGAGCAGTACTTC. It is translated as CASSLVSGGVYEQYF.

In its sample, this clone was seen once. V gene TRBV18 combines with J gene TRBJ1-6; D is uncertain. V dropped 1 base and J dropped 1 base, with 8 bases sitting between them. This CDR3 is built from 16 residues. Germline-derived CDR1 and CDR2 are KGHSH and LQKENI. The CDR3 coding sequence is TGTGCCAGCTCACCACAGCAAAGTTCCTATAATTCACCCCTCCACTTT. Amino acid sequence: CASSPQQSSYNSPLHF.

The chain links TRBV7-9 to TRBJ2-4; D is uncertain. The CDR3 is 13 residues long. The germline V gene encodes CDR1 SEHNR and CDR2 FQNEAQ (reference sequence). Trimming took 7 bases from V and 6 from J, leaving 13 bases between them. The CDR3, as DNA: TGTGCCAGCAACCCCCGGCACAGAAACATTCAGTACTTC. This translates into CASNPRHRNIQYF.

V gene TRBV4-1 combines with J gene TRBJ1-5, with D perhaps TRBD1 (6 bases). The germline V gene encodes CDR1 MGHRA and CDR2 YSYEKL. This CDR3 region has 15 residues. V gave up 1 base and J gave up 3 bases, with 10 bases separating them. The chain's CDR3 is CASSQVQGYNQPQHF. The CDR3 DNA follows: TGCGCCAGCAGCCAAGTTCAGGGGTACAATCAGCCCCAGCATTTT.

In nucleotides, the CDR3 is TGTGCCAGCAGTGGGCCAAACACCCTGAACACTGAAGCTTTCTTT. As protein: CASSGPNTLNTEAFF. The V gene is TRBV25-1, the J gene TRBJ1-1; D uncertain. V lost 4 bases and J lost 0, with 12 bases in between. Germline V gene lookup returns CDR1 MGHDK and CDR2 SYGVNS. This CDR3 comprises 15 residues.

The J gene is TRBJ1-2, the V gene TRBV19; 10 bases are shared with TRBD1. The CDR3 spans 17 residues. CDR1 is LNHDA, CDR2 SQIVND, per germline (reference sequence). V trimming: 4 bases; J trimming: 8 bases; junction bases outside the gene matches: 16. The CDR3 region is CASSTSGTGVLLMGYTF. CDR3 nucleotides: TGTGCCAGTAGTACTTCCGGGACAGGGGTATTACTAATGGGCTACACCTTC.

The CDR3 sequence: CASSQASLNTEAFF. Here the CDR3 DNA reads TGCGCCAGCAGCCAAGCGTCCCTCAACACTGAAGCTTTCTTT. The chain carries TRBV4-1 and TRBJ1-1, with D hard to call. V dropped 1 base and J dropped 2 bases, with 8 bases sitting between them. CDR3 length: 14 residues. Germline values: CDR1 MGHRA, CDR2 YSYEKL.

The chain links TRBV27 to TRBJ1-2; 7 bases are a match to TRBD1. The CDR3 covers 13 residues. With V trimmed by 3 bases and J by 8 bases, 6 bases remained unmatched. CDR1 MNHEY and CDR2 SMNVEV come from the germline V gene (reference sequence). DNA of the CDR3: TGTGCCAGCAGTTTCGGAGGGGGCGGGGGCTACACCTTC. Its protein is CASSFGGGGGYTF.

This rearrangement joins TRBV2 to TRBJ2-7; D remains ambiguous. The CDR3 is 11 amino acids. CDR1 SNHLY and CDR2 FYNNEI come from the germline V gene. Trimming removed 8 bases from V and 6 bases from J, with 11 bases in between. The CDR3 DNA follows: TGTGCCAGCGCGTCCTCCGGCGAGCAGTACTTC. Encoded protein: CASASSGEQYF.